This TCR beta chain was recovered during a study of cytomegalovirus exposure and HLA in healthy donors. General study findings and limits: In vitro experiments confirmed that a few CMV-associated chains were specific for CMV antigens. The classifier, whose performance was assessed in both the original and validation cohorts, reportedly diagnosed cytomegalovirus status with high specificity and sensitivity.

For this clone: Its antigen remains unknown.

The primer mix had 60 Vbeta and 13 Jbeta primers. Sequencing was performed with immunoSEQ multiplex PCR; in TCRdb, only in-frame clones are kept and a portion is missing. The profile shows fewer than 200,000 clones, roughly 80% of them singletons. This CDR3 is 13 amino acids long. V lost 7 bases and J lost 2, with 9 bases in between. Germline V gene data show CDR1 as MDHEN and CDR2 as SYDVKM. The sequence came from a man aged 40-49 years in good health and CMV-seropositive. Sequences were obtained from PBMCs. V gene TRBV28 combines with J gene TRBJ1-5; D is unclear. DNA of the CDR3: TGTGCCAGCAAAGACACCGGCAATCAGCCCCAGCATTTT. Protein sequence: CASKDTGNQPQHF. Looking up the rest from reference TRBV28 and TRBJ1-5 gives the full variable domain: DVKVTQSSRYLVKRTGEKVFLECVQDMDHENMFWYRQDPGLGLRLIYFSYDVKMKEKGDIPEGYSVSREKKERFSLILESASTNQTSMYLCASKDTGNQPQHFGDGTRLSIL.